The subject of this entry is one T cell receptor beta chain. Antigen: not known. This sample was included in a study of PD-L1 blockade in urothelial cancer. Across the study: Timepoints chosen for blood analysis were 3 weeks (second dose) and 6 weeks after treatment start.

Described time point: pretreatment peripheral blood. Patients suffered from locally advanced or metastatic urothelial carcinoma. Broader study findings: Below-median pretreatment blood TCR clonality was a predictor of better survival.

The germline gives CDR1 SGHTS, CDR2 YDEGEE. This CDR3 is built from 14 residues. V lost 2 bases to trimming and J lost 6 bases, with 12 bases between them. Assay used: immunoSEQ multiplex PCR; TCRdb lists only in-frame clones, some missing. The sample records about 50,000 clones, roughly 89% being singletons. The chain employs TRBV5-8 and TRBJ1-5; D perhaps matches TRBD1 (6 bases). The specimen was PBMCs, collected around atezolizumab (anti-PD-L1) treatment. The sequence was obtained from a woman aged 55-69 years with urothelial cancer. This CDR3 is CASSFAGGGQPQHF. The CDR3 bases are TGTGCCAGCAGCTTTGCGGGGGGCGGTCAGCCCCAGCATTTT.